This TCR beta chain comes out of a study of PD-1 blockade in classical Hodgkin lymphoma. Assay used: immunoSEQ multiplex PCR; TCRdb lists only in-frame clones, some missing. The table lists about 35,000 clones, 75% to 90% of them singletons. The germline V and J ends were trimmed by 1 base and 4 bases, with 16 bases remaining between them. CDR1 SEHNR and CDR2 FQNEAQ come from the germline V gene (reference sequence). This CDR3 is 16 amino acids long. Time point described: newly diagnosed, previously untreated cHL patient sample. Purification of CD4+ T cells from thawed PBMCs was performed via magnetic negative selection. Regarding the study as a whole: Baseline TCR diversity was reportedly lower in newly diagnosed patients than healthy donors. Causes of the repertoire differences remain undefined, possibly disease activity or prior therapy.

To note about this clone: The antigen is not known.

Input material: CD4+ T cells from blood. The TCR originated in a human donor with classical Hodgkin lymphoma. The V and J genes are TRBV7-9 and TRBJ1-2; D is perhaps TRBD1 (5 bases). CDR3 residues: CASSLEGLWDLYGYTF. The CDR3 DNA sequence: TGTGCCAGCAGCTTAGAGGGACTCTGGGACCTCTATGGCTACACCTTC.